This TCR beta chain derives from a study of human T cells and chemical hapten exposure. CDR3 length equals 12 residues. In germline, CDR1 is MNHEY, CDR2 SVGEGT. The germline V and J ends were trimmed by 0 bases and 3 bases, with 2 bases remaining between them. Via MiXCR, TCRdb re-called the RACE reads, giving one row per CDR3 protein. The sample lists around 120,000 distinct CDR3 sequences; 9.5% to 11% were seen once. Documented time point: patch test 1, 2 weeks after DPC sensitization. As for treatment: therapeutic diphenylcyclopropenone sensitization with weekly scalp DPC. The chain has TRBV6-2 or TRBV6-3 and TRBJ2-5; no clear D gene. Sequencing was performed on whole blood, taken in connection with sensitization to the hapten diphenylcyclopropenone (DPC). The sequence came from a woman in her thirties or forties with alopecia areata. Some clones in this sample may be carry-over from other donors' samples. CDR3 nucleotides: TGTGCCAGCAGTTACTCAGAAGAGACCCAGTACTTC. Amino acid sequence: CASSYSEETQYF.